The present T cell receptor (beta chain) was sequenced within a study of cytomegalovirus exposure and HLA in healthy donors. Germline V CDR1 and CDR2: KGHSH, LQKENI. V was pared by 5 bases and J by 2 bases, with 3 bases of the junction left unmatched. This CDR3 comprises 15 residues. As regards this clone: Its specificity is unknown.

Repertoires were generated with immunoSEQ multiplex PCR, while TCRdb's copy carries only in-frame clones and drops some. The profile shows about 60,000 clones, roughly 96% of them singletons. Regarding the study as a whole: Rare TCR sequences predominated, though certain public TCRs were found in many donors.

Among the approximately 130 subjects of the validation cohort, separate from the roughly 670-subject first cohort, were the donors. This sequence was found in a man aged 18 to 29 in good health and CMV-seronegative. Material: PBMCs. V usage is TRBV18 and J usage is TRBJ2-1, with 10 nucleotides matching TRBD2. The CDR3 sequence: CASSIGLAAYNEQFF. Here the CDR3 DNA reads TGTGCCAGCTCAATCGGACTAGCGGCCTACAATGAGCAGTTCTTC.